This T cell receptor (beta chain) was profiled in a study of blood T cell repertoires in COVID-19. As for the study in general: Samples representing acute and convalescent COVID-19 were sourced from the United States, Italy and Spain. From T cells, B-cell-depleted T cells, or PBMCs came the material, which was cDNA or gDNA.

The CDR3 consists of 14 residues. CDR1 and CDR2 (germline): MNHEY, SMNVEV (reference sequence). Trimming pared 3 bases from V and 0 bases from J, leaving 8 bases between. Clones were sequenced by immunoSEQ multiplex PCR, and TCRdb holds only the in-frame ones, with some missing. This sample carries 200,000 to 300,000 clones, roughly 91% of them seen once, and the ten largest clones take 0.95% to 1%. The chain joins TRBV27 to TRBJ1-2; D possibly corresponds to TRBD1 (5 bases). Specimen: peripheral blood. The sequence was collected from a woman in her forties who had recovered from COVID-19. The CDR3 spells CASSLQGSNYGYTF. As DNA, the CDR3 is TGTGCCAGCAGTTTGCAGGGATCTAACTATGGCTACACCTTC.